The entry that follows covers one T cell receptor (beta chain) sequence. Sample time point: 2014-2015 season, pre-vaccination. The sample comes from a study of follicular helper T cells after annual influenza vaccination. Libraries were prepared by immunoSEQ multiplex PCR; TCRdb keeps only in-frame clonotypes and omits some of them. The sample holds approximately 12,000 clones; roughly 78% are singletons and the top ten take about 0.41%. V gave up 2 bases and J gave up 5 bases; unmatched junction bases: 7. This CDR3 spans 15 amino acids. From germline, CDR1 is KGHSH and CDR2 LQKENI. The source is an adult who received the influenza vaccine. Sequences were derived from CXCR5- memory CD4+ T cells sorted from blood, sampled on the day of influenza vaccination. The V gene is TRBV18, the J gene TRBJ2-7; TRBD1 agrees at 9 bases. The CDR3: CASSPKQGAFNEQYF. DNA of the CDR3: TGTGCCAGCTCACCAAAACAGGGGGCGTTCAACGAGCAGTACTTC.